Listed here are 26 T cell receptor beta chains from one sample, sequenced in a study of Tregs in tolerant kidney transplant recipients (dated by TCRdb to between 2018 and 2021). Preparation of the library involved the immunoSEQ multiplex PCR assay. In its TCRdb copy, this immuneACCESS table keeps in-frame sequences only and misses some clones. Where compared with another copy, unresolved V genes explain less than half of these, and the others have no known cause. Counted in this sample were approximately 43,000 clones; about 90% of them appeared once. The ten largest clones take up around 0.7% of the sample. Input material: Tregs from blood. The receptors here all came from a human donor in good health.

The V and J genes are TRBV5-1 and TRBJ1-2, with 8 bases fitting TRBD1. The CDR3 sequence is 17 residues long. Germline V gene data show CDR1 as SGHRS and CDR2 as YFSETQ. V gave up 4 bases and J gave up 3 bases; unmatched junction bases: 14. The CDR3 DNA follows: TGCGCCAGCAGCGCCAACCCCCGGGACAGGCAATACTATGGCTACACCTTC. This sequence encodes CASSANPRDRQYYGYTF.

This chain links TRBV25-1 with TRBJ2-3, with 11 bases matching TRBD2. This CDR3 is 18 amino acids long. CDR1 and CDR2 from the germline V gene are MGHDK and SYGVNS. Trimming at V came to 5 bases and at J to 5 bases, leaving 15 bases not matched to a gene. Here the CDR3 DNA reads TGTGCCAGCAGTTCTGGGCCCGGGCTAGCGGGAGGAGTAGATACGCAGTATTTT. This translates into CASSSGPGLAGGVDTQYF.

The chain is built from TRBV7-3 and TRBJ2-1; 7 positions match TRBD2. Unmatched junction bases numbered 5, after V lost 4 bases and J lost 8 bases. CDR1 SGHTA and CDR2 FQGTGA come from the germline V gene. This CDR3 is built from 13 residues. The DNA for the CDR3 is TGTGCCAGCAGCTCTGGGGGGGACTATGAGCAGTTCTTC. This translates into CASSSGGDYEQFF.

The V call is TRBV4-1, the J call TRBJ2-7, with a tentative D call TRBD2 (5 bases). Per germline, CDR1 MGHRA and CDR2 YSYEKL. Trimming shortened V by 1 base and J by 2 bases, and 12 bases separated the two germline ends. This CDR3 contains 15 residues. The CDR3 coding sequence is TGCGCCAGCAGCCAAGGAGGGAGAAACCCCTACGAGCAGTACTTC. Translated, it gives CASSQGGRNPYEQYF.

The rearrangement links TRBV5-1 to TRBJ2-2; D possibly corresponds to TRBD1 (5 bases). The V gene's germline CDR1 is SGHRS and CDR2 YFSETQ. Trimming removed 4 bases from V and 6 bases from J, with 10 bases in between. CDR3 size: 13 residues. The CDR3 here is CASSAGIPGELFF. Here the CDR3 DNA reads TGCGCCAGCAGCGCAGGGATCCCCGGGGAGCTGTTTTTT.

In this sample, this clone turned up once. This sequence joins TRBV7-9 and TRBJ2-3, with 8 bases aligning to TRBD1. Germline loops: CDR1 SEHNR, CDR2 FQNEAQ (reference sequence). The junction had 13 bases not matched to a gene; V was cut back by 5 bases and J by 0 bases. The CDR3 length is 18 residues. The CDR3 DNA reads as TGTGCCAGCAGCCCACCGGACAGGGCCCGTGCTAGCACAGATACGCAGTATTTT. Encoded protein: CASSPPDRARASTDTQYF.

The V call is TRBV30, the J call TRBJ2-6; unclear D gene. This CDR3 is 12 amino acids long. The germline gives CDR1 GTSNPN, CDR2 SVGIG (reference sequence). With 2 bases removed from V and 4 bases from J, the gap between germline ends came to 3 bases. The chain's CDR3 is CAWSPGANVLTF. The CDR3 DNA is TGTGCCTGGAGTCCCGGGGCCAACGTCCTGACTTTC.

V gene TRBV19 combines with J gene TRBJ2-5, with TRBD1 identical over 7 bases. Germline values: CDR1 LNHDA, CDR2 SQIVND (reference sequence). Trimming took 5 bases from V and 6 from J; bases not matched to a gene: 6. The CDR3 contains 13 residues. The chain's CDR3 is CASSDRVRKTQYF. Written as DNA, the CDR3 is TGTGCCAGTAGTGACAGGGTGAGAAAGACCCAGTACTTC.

The chain couples TRBV5-1 to TRBJ2-1, with D uncertain. The CDR3 is made up of 14 amino acids. Trimming removed 0 bases at V and 2 bases at J, with 6 bases between. CDR1 and CDR2 (germline): SGHRS, YFSETQ. The DNA of the CDR3 is TGCGCCAGCAGCTTGGGCCAGACCTACAATGAGCAGTTCTTC. As protein: CASSLGQTYNEQFF. Filled out from reference TRBV5-1 and TRBJ2-1, the complete variable domain reads KAGVTQTPRYLIKTRGQQVTLSCSPISGHRSVSWYQQTPGQGLQFLFEYFSETQRNKGNFPGRFSGRQFSNSRSEMNVSTLELGDSALYLCASSLGQTYNEQFFGPGTRLTVL.

V usage is TRBV27 and J usage is TRBJ1-1; 7 nucleotides agree with TRBD1. The V and J ends lost 3 bases and 0 bases, in that order; junction bases with no gene match: 7. Germline CDR1 and CDR2: MNHEY and SMNVEV (reference sequence). The CDR3 sequence is 16 residues long. The CDR3 reads CASSFQTGRLNTEAFF. The CDR3 DNA reads TGTGCCAGCAGTTTTCAGACAGGGCGCTTGAACACTGAAGCTTTCTTT.

This clone was seen a single time. CDR3 coding DNA: TGTGCCAGCAGCGCACAGGGACTAGGCACTGAAGCTTTCTTT. Translating it yields CASSAQGLGTEAFF. The chain has TRBV9 and TRBJ1-1; TRBD1 is a possible D gene (6 bases). The CDR3 extends over 14 amino acids. Germline CDR1 is SGDLS and CDR2 is YYNGEE. V was pared by 3 bases and J by 4 bases, with 13 bases between.

The V gene is TRBV5-4, the J gene TRBJ1-2, with 7 bases fitting TRBD1. The CDR3 totals 14 residues. J lost 4 bases, V lost 5 bases, and 8 bases had no gene match. Germline CDR1 SGHNT, CDR2 YYREEE (reference sequence). DNA of the CDR3: TGTGCCAGCAGTTCCGGGACAGTTTTCTATGGCTACACCTTC. Protein sequence: CASSSGTVFYGYTF.

The genes are TRBV6-8 and TRBJ2-7; maybe TRBD1 (6 bases). Germline values: CDR1 MNHGY, CDR2 SAAAGT. The V end lost 2 bases, the J end lost 4 bases, and 15 bases lay between the germline ends. The CDR3 totals 15 residues. The CDR3 DNA sequence: TGTGCCAGCAGTTACCGGGACATGTATTGGTACGAGCAGTACTTC. Protein: CASSYRDMYWYEQYF.

This chain joins TRBV6-6 and TRBJ1-1; the D is unclear. Trimming stripped 6 bases from V and 8 bases from J, with 19 bases between. Germline CDR1 reads MNHNY; CDR2 reads SVGAGI (reference sequence). The CDR3 runs to 14 residues. CDR3 nucleotide sequence: TGTGCCAGCAGGGGGTACTTGGAGGGATCCGAAGCTTTCTTT. As protein: CASRGYLEGSEAFF.

This sequence joins TRBV6-5 and TRBJ1-5, with D possibly TRBD1 on 5 matching bases. The germline V gene has CDR1 MNHEY and CDR2 SVGAGI. CDR3 size: 15 residues. The V end was cut by 6 bases, the J end by 2 bases, with 14 bases between. CDR3 region: CASSPGGRGNQPQHF. The CDR3 bases are TGTGCCAGCAGCCCGGGGGGGAGGGGCAATCAGCCCCAGCATTTT.

This clone was counted a single time. This sequence joins TRBV5-1 and TRBJ1-5; D may be TRBD1 (5 bases). The CDR3 loop spans 15 amino acids. V dropped 5 bases and J dropped 0 bases, with 12 bases sitting between them. Per germline, CDR1 SGHRS and CDR2 YFSETQ. CDR3 residues: CASRRDLTSNQPQHF. CDR3 nucleotides: TGCGCCAGCAGACGGGACTTAACTAGCAATCAGCCCCAGCATTTT.

V is TRBV6-5 and J is TRBJ2-1; 7 bases line up with TRBD1. Germline V gives CDR1 MNHEY, CDR2 SVGAGI. This CDR3 region has 14 residues. V was clipped by 4 bases and J by 4 bases; unmatched bases: 4. CDR3 DNA sequence: TGTGCCAGCAGTTCCGGGACAGTTTACAATGAGCAGTTCTTC. It specifies CASSSGTVYNEQFF.

In its sample, this clone was seen once. The gene calls are TRBV27 and TRBJ2-7; 12 positions agree with TRBD2. The CDR3 extends over 17 amino acids. The germline CDR1 and CDR2 sequences are MNHEY and SMNVEV (reference sequence). V lost 6 bases to trimming and J lost 1 base; unmatched junction nucleotides: 10. The CDR3 spells CASSLGLAGSGSYEQYF. CDR3 sequence (DNA): TGTGCCAGCAGCCTCGGACTAGCGGGAAGCGGTTCCTACGAGCAGTACTTC.

The chain couples TRBV6-1 to TRBJ1-6, with TRBD1 matching over 8 bases. Per the germline V gene, CDR1 is MNHNS and CDR2 is SASEGT. The CDR3 runs 17 residues. The J segment lost 3 bases and the V segment lost 2 bases, leaving 6 bases of the junction unmatched. CDR3 amino acids: CASSELGRGHYNSPLHF. The CDR3 nucleotides are TGTGCCAGCAGTGAATTGGGCAGGGGGCACTATAATTCACCCCTCCACTTT.

This chain joins TRBV5-4 and TRBJ2-2, with 9 bases identical to TRBD1. Germline CDR1 and CDR2: SGHNT and YYREEE (reference sequence). V dropped 4 bases and J dropped 5; count of bases not matched to a gene: 6. The CDR3 loop spans 15 amino acids. In DNA form, the CDR3 reads TGTGCCAGCAGCACGGACAGGGGTCAAACCGGGGAGCTGTTTTTT. This encodes CASSTDRGQTGELFF.

This chain uses TRBV5-1 with TRBJ2-5, with 8 bases identical to TRBD1. V lost 4 bases to trimming and J lost 0 bases; unmatched junction nucleotides: 5. The CDR3 has 15 residues. Per the germline V gene, CDR1 is SGHRS and CDR2 is YFSETQ. The CDR3 bases are TGCGCCAGCAGCATCAGGACAGGGTACCAAGAGACCCAGTACTTC. This encodes CASSIRTGYQETQYF. Variable domain in full (rest from reference TRBV5-1 and TRBJ2-5): KAGVTQTPRYLIKTRGQQVTLSCSPISGHRSVSWYQQTPGQGLQFLFEYFSETQRNKGNFPGRFSGRQFSNSRSEMNVSTLELGDSALYLCASSIRTGYQETQYFGPGTRLLVL.

The chain is built from TRBV19 and TRBJ2-1; possible D gene TRBD2, 5 bases. Trimming removed 4 bases at V and 10 bases at J, with 11 bases between. CDR1 and CDR2 (germline): LNHDA, SQIVND (reference sequence). The length of the CDR3 is 12 residues. CDR3 amino acids: CASSSRGWEQFF. The CDR3 region has the DNA TGTGCCAGTAGTAGTCGGGGTTGGGAGCAGTTCTTC.

The J gene is TRBJ2-1, the V gene TRBV5-1, with a possible D match to TRBD1 (6 bases). The CDR3 runs 15 residues. V was cut by 4 bases and J by 0 bases, with 11 bases left in between. Germline V gene lookup returns CDR1 SGHRS and CDR2 YFSETQ. The CDR3 DNA follows: TGCGCCAGCAGCCACCGGGACAACTCCTACAATGAGCAGTTCTTC. Its protein is CASSHRDNSYNEQFF.

V and J are TRBV4-1 and TRBJ2-4, with 8 bases aligning to TRBD1. The CDR3 totals 17 residues. The germline V gene has CDR1 MGHRA and CDR2 YSYEKL. V trimming: 0 bases; J trimming: 7 bases; junction bases outside the gene matches: 11. The DNA for the CDR3 is TGCGCCAGCAGCCAAGATATCACAGGGGGTAACTTTAACATTCAGTACTTC. This gives the protein CASSQDITGGNFNIQYF.

V usage is TRBV5-1 and J usage is TRBJ1-2, with D unresolved. CDR1 is SGHRS, CDR2 YFSETQ, per germline. V lost 1 base to trimming and J lost 4 bases, with 8 bases between them. The CDR3 sequence is 13 residues long. The CDR3 DNA follows: TGCGCCAGCAGCTTGCAGGTGGGCTATGGCTACACCTTC. Translating gives CASSLQVGYGYTF.

This clone has a single count. This chain joins TRBV5-1 and TRBJ1-1; D uncertain. With 1 base removed from V and 4 bases from J, the gap between germline ends came to 8 bases. This CDR3 region has 13 residues. Per germline, CDR1 SGHRS and CDR2 YFSETQ. CDR3 nucleotides: TGCGCCAGCAGCTTGCTACGGGGCACTGAAGCTTTCTTT. Protein: CASSLLRGTEAFF.